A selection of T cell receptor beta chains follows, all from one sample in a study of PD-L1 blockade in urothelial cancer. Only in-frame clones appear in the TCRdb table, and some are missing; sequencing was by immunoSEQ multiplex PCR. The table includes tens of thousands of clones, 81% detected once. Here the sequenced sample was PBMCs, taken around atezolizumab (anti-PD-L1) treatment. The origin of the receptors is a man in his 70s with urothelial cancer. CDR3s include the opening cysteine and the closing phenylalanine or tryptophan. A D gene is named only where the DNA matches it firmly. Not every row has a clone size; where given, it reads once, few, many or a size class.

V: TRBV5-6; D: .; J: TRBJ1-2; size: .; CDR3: CASSFTDTGRGYTF; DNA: TGTGCCAGCAGCTTTACGGACACGGGTCGCGGCTACACCTTC
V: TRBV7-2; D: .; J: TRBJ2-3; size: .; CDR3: CASSLDRERTDTQYF; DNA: TGTGCCAGCAGCTTAGACCGGGAGAGGACAGATACGCAGTATTTT
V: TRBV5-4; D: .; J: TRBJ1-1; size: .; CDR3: CASSATAENTEAFF; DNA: TGTGCCAGCAGCGCGACAGCCGAGAACACTGAAGCTTTCTTT
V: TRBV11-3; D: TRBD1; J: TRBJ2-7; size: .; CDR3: CASSPSQGAYEQYF; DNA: TGTGCCAGCAGCCCCTCGCAGGGGGCCTACGAGCAGTACTTC
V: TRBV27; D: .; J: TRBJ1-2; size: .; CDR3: CASSSVGGGYGYTF; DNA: TGTGCCAGCAGTTCGGTTGGGGGGGGCTATGGCTACACCTTC
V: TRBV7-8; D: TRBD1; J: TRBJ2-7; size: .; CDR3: CASSLGAGTGTYEQYF; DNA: TGTGCCAGCAGCTTAGGAGCCGGGACAGGAACCTACGAGCAGTACTTC
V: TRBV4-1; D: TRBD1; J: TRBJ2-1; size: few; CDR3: CASSQGGTGVTYNEQFF; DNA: TGCGCCAGCAGCCAGGGCGGGACAGGGGTAACTTACAATGAGCAGTTCTTC
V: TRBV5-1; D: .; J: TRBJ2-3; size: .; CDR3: CATREYMTTDTQYF; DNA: TGCGCCACCAGGGAGTATATGACCACAGATACGCAGTATTTT
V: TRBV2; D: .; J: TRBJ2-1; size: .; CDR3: CASSLEGVEEQFF; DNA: TGTGCCAGCTCCCTCGAGGGGGTTGAGGAGCAGTTCTTC
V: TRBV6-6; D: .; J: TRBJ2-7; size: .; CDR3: CASSYSGPAYEQYF; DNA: TGTGCCAGCAGTTACTCGGGGCCCGCCTACGAGCAGTACTTC
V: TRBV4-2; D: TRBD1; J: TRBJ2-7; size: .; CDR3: CASSQDQGAVYEQYF; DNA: TGTGCCAGCAGCCAAGACCAGGGGGCCGTCTACGAGCAGTACTTC
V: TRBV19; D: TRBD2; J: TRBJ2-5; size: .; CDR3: CASSIGAGGRPETQYF; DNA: TGTGCCAGTAGTATAGGAGCGGGAGGTAGGCCAGAGACCCAGTACTTC
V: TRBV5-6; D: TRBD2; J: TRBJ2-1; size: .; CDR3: CASSSPRGDRFYNEQFF; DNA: TGTGCCAGCAGCTCCCCGCGGGGGGATCGATTCTACAATGAGCAGTTCTTC
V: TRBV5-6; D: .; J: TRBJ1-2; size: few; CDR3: CASSLGGGYTF; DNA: TGTGCCAGCAGCCTGGGAGGTGGCTACACCTTC
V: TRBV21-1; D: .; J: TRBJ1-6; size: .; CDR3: CASSTPRGGMAYNSPLHF; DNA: TGTGCCAGCAGCACCCCAAGGGGGGGAATGGCCTATAATTCACCCCTCCACTTT
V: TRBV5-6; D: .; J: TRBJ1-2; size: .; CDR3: CASSLVSGGVYGYTF; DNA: TGTGCCAGCAGCTTGGTCTCTGGGGGGGTCTATGGCTACACCTTC
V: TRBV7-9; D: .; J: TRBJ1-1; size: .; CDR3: CASSSQGMNTEAFF; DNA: TGTGCCAGCAGCTCGCAGGGAATGAACACTGAAGCTTTCTTT
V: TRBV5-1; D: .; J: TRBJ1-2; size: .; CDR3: CASSPGHAYGYTF; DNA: TGCGCCAGCAGCCCGGGACATGCCTATGGCTACACCTTC
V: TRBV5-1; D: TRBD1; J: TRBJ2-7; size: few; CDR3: CASSLGTGGWLYEQYF; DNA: TGCGCCAGCAGCCTAGGGACAGGGGGATGGTTGTACGAGCAGTACTTC
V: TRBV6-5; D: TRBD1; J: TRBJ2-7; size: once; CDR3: CASSRTGEVREQYF; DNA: TGTGCCAGCAGCCGGACAGGGGAGGTTCGCGAGCAGTACTTC
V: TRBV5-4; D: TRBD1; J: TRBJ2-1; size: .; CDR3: CASTRGGTGSYNEQFF; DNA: TGTGCCAGCACCCGCGGAGGGACAGGTTCCTACAATGAGCAGTTCTTC
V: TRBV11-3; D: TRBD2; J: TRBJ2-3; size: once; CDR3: CASSLRGSGSTDTQYF; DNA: TGTGCCAGCAGCCTCCGGGGTAGCGGGAGCACAGATACGCAGTATTTT
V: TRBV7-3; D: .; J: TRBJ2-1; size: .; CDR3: CASSLDSHNEQFF; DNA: TGTGCCAGCAGCTTGGACAGCCACAATGAGCAGTTCTTC
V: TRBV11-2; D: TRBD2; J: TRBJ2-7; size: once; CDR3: CASSPGGSSYEQYF; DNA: TGTGCCAGCAGCCCGGGGGGGAGCTCCTACGAGCAGTACTTC
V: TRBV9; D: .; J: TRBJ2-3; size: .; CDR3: CASSVGGDTQYF; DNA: TGTGCCAGCAGCGTTGGGGGGGATACGCAGTATTTT
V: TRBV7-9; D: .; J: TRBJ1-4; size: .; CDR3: CASSQGAGARGEKLFF; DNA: TGTGCCAGCAGCCAAGGGGCAGGGGCCAGGGGAGAAAAACTGTTTTTT
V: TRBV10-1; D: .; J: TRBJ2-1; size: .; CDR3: CASRTSDWPSYNEQFF; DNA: TGCGCCAGCAGAACCTCGGACTGGCCTTCCTACAATGAGCAGTTCTTC
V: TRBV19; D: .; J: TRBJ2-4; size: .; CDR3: CASSPQGLLKNIQYF; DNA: TGTGCCAGTAGTCCACAGGGTTTACTCAAAAACATTCAGTACTTC
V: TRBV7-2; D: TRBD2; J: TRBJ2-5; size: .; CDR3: CASSPTSGATWETQYF; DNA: TGTGCCAGCAGCCCCACTAGCGGGGCGACGTGGGAGACCCAGTACTTC
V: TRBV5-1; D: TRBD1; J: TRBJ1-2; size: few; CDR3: CASSRGQGVYGYTF; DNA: TGCGCCAGCAGCCGTGGACAGGGGGTCTATGGCTACACCTTC
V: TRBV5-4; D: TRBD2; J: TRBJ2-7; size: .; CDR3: CASSPGGGLYEQYF; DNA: TGTGCCAGCAGCCCCGGGGGGGGGCTTTACGAGCAGTACTTC
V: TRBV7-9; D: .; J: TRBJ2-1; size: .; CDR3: CASIRSTYNEQFF; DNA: TGTGCCAGCATCCGGAGCACCTACAATGAGCAGTTCTTC
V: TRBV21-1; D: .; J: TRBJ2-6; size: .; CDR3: CASYLDSLPSGANVLTF; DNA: TGTGCCAGTTATCTGGACAGCCTTCCCTCTGGGGCCAACGTCCTGACTTTC
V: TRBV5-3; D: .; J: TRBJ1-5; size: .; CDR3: CARSTTSLTGSTPNQPQHF; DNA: TGTGCCAGAAGCACGACTTCTCTTACAGGGTCCACTCCCAATCAGCCCCAGCATTTT
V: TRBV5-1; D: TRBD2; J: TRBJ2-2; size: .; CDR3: CASSIAGTSSTGELFF; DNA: TGCGCCAGCAGTATTGCCGGGACTAGTAGCACCGGGGAGCTGTTTTTT
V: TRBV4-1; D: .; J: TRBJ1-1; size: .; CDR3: CASSQDVKQTTNTEAFF; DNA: TGCGCCAGCAGCCAAGATGTAAAACAGACGACGAACACTGAAGCTTTCTTT
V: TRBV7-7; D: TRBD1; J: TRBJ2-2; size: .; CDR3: CASSPGGANTGELFF; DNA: TGTGCCAGCAGCCCAGGGGGCGCTAACACCGGGGAGCTGTTTTTT
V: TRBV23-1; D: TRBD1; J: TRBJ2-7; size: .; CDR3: CASRKSGQGGSYEQYF; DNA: TGCGCCAGCAGAAAGTCCGGACAGGGGGGCTCCTACGAGCAGTACTTC
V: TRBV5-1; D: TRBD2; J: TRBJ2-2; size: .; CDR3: CASSLEGRDTGELFF; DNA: TGCGCCAGCAGCTTGGAGGGGAGGGACACCGGGGAGCTGTTTTTT
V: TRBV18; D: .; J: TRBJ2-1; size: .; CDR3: CASSPPFTDNEQFF; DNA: TGTGCCAGCTCACCACCCTTCACGGACAATGAGCAGTTCTTC
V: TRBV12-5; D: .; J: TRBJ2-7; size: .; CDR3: CASGFLRTGSGIEQYF; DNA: TGTGCTAGTGGTTTCCTCAGAACAGGGTCGGGCATCGAGCAGTACTTC
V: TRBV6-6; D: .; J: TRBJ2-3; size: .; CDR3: CASSPVDTQYF; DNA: TGTGCCAGCAGTCCGGTGGATACGCAGTATTTT
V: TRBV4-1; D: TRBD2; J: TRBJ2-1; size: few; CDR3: CASSTLGLVYNEQFF; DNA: TGCGCCAGCAGCACCTTGGGACTAGTCTACAATGAGCAGTTCTTC
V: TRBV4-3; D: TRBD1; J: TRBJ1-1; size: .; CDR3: CASSQDGTDFQGAFF; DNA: TGCGCCAGCAGCCAAGACGGGACAGACTTCCAGGGGGCTTTCTTT
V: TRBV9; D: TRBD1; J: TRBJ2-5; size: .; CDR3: CASSGRRGTGEETQYF; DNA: TGTGCCAGCAGCGGGAGGAGGGGGACAGGGGAAGAGACCCAGTACTTC
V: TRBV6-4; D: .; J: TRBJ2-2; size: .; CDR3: CASSSGNTGELFF; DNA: TGTGCCAGCAGTAGCGGGAACACCGGGGAGCTGTTTTTT
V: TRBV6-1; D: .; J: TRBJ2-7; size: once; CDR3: CASSEQASYEQYF; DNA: TGTGCCAGCAGTGAACAGGCCTCCTACGAGCAGTACTTC
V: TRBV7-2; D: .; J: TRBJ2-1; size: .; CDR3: CASSPLPGGGYNEQFF; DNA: TGTGCCAGCAGCCCCCTTCCAGGGGGAGGCTACAATGAGCAGTTCTTC
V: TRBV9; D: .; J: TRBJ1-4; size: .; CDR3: CASSSNYGGGGNEKLFF; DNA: TGTGCCAGCAGCTCAAACTACGGGGGGGGAGGCAATGAAAAACTGTTTTTT
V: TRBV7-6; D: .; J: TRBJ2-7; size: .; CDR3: CASSSRKTAGSAYEQYF; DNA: TGTGCCAGCAGCTCCCGCAAAACGGCGGGTTCAGCCTACGAGCAGTACTTC
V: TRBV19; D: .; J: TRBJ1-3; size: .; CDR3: CASSENRDFRNTIYF; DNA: TGTGCCAGTAGTGAAAACCGGGACTTCAGAAACACCATATATTTT
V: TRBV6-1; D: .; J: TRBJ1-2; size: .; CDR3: CASSERGLANYGYTF; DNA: TGTGCCAGCAGTGAAAGGGGCCTAGCTAACTATGGCTACACCTTC
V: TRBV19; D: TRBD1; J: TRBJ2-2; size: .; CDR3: CASSNLQGKITGELFF; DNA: TGTGCCAGTAGCAACCTACAGGGGAAGATCACCGGGGAGCTGTTTTTT